The clone carrying this T cell receptor beta chain was recorded a few times. No antigen is known for it. Measured with immunoSEQ multiplex PCR; TCRdb has only the in-frame clones, and not every one. Of 150,000 to 200,000 clones listed, roughly 91% are singletons. The data were obtained in a study of cytomegalovirus exposure and HLA in healthy donors. Study at large: The approximately 120 validation repertoires, a later analysis reported, used the same platform as the approximately 670 first-cohort repertoires.

General study findings and limits: Most TCR sequences were seen very rarely across donors, but some public TCRs occurred in many.

V shed 10 bases, J shed 7 bases, and the junction held 15 bases outside the gene matches. The CDR3 has 14 residues. Germline V lookup: CDR1 MNHNS, CDR2 SASEGT. The TCR was taken from a man between 18 and 35 years old in good health and CMV-seropositive. The sequencing sample was made of PBMCs. This rearrangement joins TRBV6-1 to TRBJ2-7; 8 bases are a match to TRBD1. In nucleotides, the CDR3 is TGTGCCACTCATCAGGGCCAGGGGGCAAAGGAGCAGTACTTC. As protein: CATHQGQGAKEQYF.